The table lists the clone carrying this TCR beta chain with many counts. This same CDR3 is encoded by further DNA sequences in the sample. The data were obtained in a study of metastatic and nonmetastatic thyroid tumors. MiXCR reprocessed the PCR reads for TCRdb. The sample lists about 26,000 clones, more than 25% occurring once. Nobody among the patients had been given any treatment before thyroid surgery. V was trimmed by 3 bases and J by 7 bases, leaving 11 bases between them. This CDR3 has 13 residues. Germline V gene lookup returns CDR1 ENHRY and CDR2 SYGVKD. The sequence was collected from a female donor with papillary thyroid cancer or a benign thyroid nodule (not recorded which). Some clones in this sample may be carry-over from other donors' samples. The chain has TRBV10-3 and TRBJ2-3; maybe TRBD2 (5 bases). Sequencing used blood. The CDR3 DNA follows: TGTGCCATCAGTGAACGCGCGGGCTATACGCAGTATTTT. It encodes CAISERAGYTQYF.